What follows are 7 T cell receptor beta chains derived from one specimen sequenced in a study of blood T cell repertoires in COVID-19. TCRdb keeps only in-frame clones here, not all; method: immunoSEQ multiplex PCR. The sample holds approximately 240,000 clones, around four fifths seen once. The sample comprised peripheral blood. The source is a woman older than 75 with active or convalescent COVID-19.

This rearrangement joins TRBV28 to TRBJ2-5, with 10 bases identical to TRBD1. Germline loops: CDR1 MDHEN, CDR2 SYDVKM. Losses at the gene ends were 4 bases for V and 1 base for J; bases not matched to a gene: 6. CDR3 length equals 16 residues. CDR3 DNA: TGTGCCAGCAGTTCTTCCGGGACAGGGGTCCAAGAGACCCAGTACTTC. Translating gives CASSSSGTGVQETQYF.

This chain joins TRBV7-2 and TRBJ2-1; 7 bases are shared with TRBD1. The germline CDR1 and CDR2 sequences are SGHTA and FQGNSA. V lost 1 base, J lost 7 bases, and 16 bases stayed unmatched. The CDR3 length is 18 residues. The CDR3 bases are TGTGCCAGCAGCTTAGTAGCGACAGGGCGGCCCCCGGGGAATGAGCAGTTCTTC. It yields the protein CASSLVATGRPPGNEQFF.

The rearrangement uses TRBV2 and TRBJ1-5; 7 nucleotides agree with TRBD1. V dropped 3 bases and J dropped 0; count of bases not matched to a gene: 5. CDR1 is SNHLY, CDR2 FYNNEI, per germline. The CDR3 runs 16 residues. DNA of the CDR3: TGTGCCAGCAGTGATACAGGGGTACCTAGCAATCAGCCCCAGCATTTT. Encoded protein: CASSDTGVPSNQPQHF.

The chain carries TRBV7-9 and TRBJ2-7, with 9 bases matching TRBD1. The CDR3 covers 14 residues. V trimming: 1 base; J trimming: 6 bases; junction bases outside the gene matches: 4. The V gene's germline CDR1 is SEHNR and CDR2 FQNEAQ (reference sequence). CDR3 DNA: TGTGCCAGCAGCTTAGTGGGACAGGGACCCGAGCAGTACTTC. It codes for CASSLVGQGPEQYF. Full variable domain (missing parts from reference TRBV7-9 and TRBJ2-7): DTGVSQNPRHKITKRGQNVTFRCDPISEHNRLYWYRQTLGQGPEFLTYFQNEAQLEKSRLLSDRFSAERPKGSFSTLEIQRTEQGDSAMYLCASSLVGQGPEQYFGPGTRLTVT.

The rearrangement links TRBV15 to TRBJ2-3; D might be TRBD2 (5 bases). V lost 6 bases and J lost 0, with 16 bases in between. Germline V gene data show CDR1 as LNHNV and CDR2 as YYDKDF (reference sequence). The CDR3 length is 16 residues. The CDR3 region is CATSPGSGGSTDTQYF. CDR3 bases: TGTGCCACCAGTCCGGGGTCTGGTGGGAGCACAGATACGCAGTATTTT.

The chain carries TRBV5-5 and TRBJ2-2; D gene unclear. Trimming stripped 4 bases from V and 4 bases from J, with 14 bases between. This CDR3 has 15 amino acids. Germline V CDR1 and CDR2: SGHKS, YYEKEE (reference sequence). DNA for the CDR3: TGTGCCAGCAGCCTGCTCCTTGGGCGCACCGGGGAGCTGTTTTTT. This gives the protein CASSLLLGRTGELFF.

The chain is built from TRBV3-1 (or the pseudogene TRBV3-2) and TRBJ1-2, with TRBD1 as a possible D gene (6 bases). This CDR3 has 15 residues. V was shortened by 4 bases and J by 3 bases, with 15 bases between the two germline ends. Germline CDR1 reads LGHDT; CDR2 reads YNNKEL (reference sequence). The CDR3 here is CASSPTGSPHYGYTF. The CDR3 coding sequence is TGTGCCAGCAGCCCAACAGGGAGTCCCCACTATGGCTACACCTTC.